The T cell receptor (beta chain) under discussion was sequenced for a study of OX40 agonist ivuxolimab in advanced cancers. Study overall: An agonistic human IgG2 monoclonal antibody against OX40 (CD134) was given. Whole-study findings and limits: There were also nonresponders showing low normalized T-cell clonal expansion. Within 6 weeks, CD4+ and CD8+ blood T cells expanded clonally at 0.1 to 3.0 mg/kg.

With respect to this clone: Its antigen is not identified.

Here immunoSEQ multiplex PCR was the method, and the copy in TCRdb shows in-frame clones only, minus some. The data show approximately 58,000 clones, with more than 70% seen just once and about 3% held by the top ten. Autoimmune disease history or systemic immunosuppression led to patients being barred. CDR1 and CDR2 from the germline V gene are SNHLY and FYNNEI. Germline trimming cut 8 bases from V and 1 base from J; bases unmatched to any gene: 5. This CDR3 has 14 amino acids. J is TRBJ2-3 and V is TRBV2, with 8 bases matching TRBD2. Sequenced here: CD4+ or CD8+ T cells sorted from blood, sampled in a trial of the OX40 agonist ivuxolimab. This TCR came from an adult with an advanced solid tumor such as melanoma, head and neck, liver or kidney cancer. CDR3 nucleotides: TGTGCCAGCTGGAGAGCGGGGGGCACAGATACGCAGTATTTT. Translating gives CASWRAGGTDTQYF.